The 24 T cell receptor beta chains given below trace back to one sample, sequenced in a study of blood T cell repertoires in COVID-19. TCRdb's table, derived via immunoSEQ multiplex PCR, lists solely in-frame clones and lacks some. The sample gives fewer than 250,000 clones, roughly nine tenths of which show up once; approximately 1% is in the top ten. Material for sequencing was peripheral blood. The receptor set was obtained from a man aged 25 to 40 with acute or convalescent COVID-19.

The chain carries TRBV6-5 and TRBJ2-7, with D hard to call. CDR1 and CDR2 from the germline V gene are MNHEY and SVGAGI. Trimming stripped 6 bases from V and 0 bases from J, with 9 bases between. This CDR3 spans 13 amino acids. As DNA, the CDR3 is TGTGCCAGCAGGCCCTACAGCTCCTACGAGCAGTACTTC. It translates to CASRPYSSYEQYF.

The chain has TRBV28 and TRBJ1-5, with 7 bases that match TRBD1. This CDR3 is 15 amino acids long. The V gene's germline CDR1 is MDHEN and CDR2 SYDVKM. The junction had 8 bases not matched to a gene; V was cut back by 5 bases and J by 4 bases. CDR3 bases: TGTGCCAGCAGTAGCAACAGGGGCCGTAATCAGCCCCAGCATTTT. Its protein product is CASSSNRGRNQPQHF. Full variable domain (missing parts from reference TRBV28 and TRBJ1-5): DVKVTQSSRYLVKRTGEKVFLECVQDMDHENMFWYRQDPGLGLRLIYFSYDVKMKEKGDIPEGYSVSREKKERFSLILESASTNQTSMYLCASSSNRGRNQPQHFGDGTRLSIL.

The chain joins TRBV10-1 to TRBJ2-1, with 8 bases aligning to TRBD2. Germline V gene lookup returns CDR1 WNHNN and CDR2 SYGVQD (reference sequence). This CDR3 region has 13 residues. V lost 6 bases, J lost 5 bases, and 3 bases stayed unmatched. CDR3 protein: CASSRGGDNEQFF. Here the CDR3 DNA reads TGCGCCAGCAGCCGGGGGGGTGACAATGAGCAGTTCTTC.

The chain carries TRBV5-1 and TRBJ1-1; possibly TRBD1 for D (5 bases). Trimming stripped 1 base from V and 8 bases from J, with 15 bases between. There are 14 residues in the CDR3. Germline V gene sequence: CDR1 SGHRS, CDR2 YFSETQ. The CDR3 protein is CASSLTSEGAEAFF. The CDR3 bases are TGCGCCAGCAGCTTGACCTCGGAAGGGGCGGAAGCTTTCTTT.

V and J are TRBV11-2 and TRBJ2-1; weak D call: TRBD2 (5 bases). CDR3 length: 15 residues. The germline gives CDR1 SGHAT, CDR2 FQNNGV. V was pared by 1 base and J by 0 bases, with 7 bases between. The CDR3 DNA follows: TGTGCCAGCAGCTTAGTAGGGAGCTCCTACAATGAGCAGTTCTTC. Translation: CASSLVGSSYNEQFF.

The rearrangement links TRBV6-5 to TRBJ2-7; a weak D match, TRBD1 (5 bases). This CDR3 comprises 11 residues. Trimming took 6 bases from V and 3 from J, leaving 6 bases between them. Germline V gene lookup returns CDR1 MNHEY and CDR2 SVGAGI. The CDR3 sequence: CASRGDYEQYF. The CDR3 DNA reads TGTGCCAGCAGAGGGGACTACGAGCAGTACTTC.

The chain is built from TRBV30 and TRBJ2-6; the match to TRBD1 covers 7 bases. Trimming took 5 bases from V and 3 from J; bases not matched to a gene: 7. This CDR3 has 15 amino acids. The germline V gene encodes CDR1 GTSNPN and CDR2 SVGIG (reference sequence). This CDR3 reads CAWAGRGRGANVLTF. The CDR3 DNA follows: TGTGCCTGGGCGGGTAGGGGGCGTGGGGCCAACGTCCTGACTTTC. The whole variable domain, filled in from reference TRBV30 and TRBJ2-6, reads SQTIHQWPATLVQPVGSPLSLECTVEGTSNPNLYWYRQAAGRGLQLLFYSVGIGQISSEVPQNLSASRPQDRQFILSSKKLLLSDSGFYLCAWAGRGRGANVLTFGAGSRLTVL.

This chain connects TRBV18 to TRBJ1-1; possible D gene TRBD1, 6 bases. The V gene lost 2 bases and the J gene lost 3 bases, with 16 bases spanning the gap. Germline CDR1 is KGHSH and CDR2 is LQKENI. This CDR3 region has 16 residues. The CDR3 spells CASSPKLAGVDTEAFF. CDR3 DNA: TGTGCCAGCTCACCAAAGCTGGCAGGGGTCGACACTGAAGCTTTCTTT.

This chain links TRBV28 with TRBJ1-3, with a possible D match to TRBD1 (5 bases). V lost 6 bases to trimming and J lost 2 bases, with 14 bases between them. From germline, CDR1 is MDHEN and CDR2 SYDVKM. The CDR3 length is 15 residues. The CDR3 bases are TGTGCCAGCAGCGTCGCCAGGGCCACTGGAAACACCATATATTTT. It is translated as CASSVARATGNTIYF. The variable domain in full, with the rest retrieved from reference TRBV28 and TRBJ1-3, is DVKVTQSSRYLVKRTGEKVFLECVQDMDHENMFWYRQDPGLGLRLIYFSYDVKMKEKGDIPEGYSVSREKKERFSLILESASTNQTSMYLCASSVARATGNTIYFGEGSWLTVV.

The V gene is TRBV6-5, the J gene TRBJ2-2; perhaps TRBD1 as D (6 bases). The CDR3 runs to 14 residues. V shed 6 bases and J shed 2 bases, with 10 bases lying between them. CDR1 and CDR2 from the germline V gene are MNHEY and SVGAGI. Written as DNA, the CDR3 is TGTGCCAGCAGATCCGGGACAAACACCGGGGAGCTGTTTTTT. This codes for CASRSGTNTGELFF.

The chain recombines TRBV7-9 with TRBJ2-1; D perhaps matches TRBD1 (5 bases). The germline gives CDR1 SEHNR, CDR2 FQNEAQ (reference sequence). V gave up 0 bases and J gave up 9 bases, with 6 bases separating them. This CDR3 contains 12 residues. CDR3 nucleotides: TGTGCCAGCAGCTTAGCGGGGCTTGAGCAGTTCTTC. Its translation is CASSLAGLEQFF.

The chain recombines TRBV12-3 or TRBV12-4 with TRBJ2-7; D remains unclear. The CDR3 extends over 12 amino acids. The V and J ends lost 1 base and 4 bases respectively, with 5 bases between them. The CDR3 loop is CASSLVQYEQYF. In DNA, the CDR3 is TGTGCCAGCAGTTTAGTCCAATACGAGCAGTACTTC.

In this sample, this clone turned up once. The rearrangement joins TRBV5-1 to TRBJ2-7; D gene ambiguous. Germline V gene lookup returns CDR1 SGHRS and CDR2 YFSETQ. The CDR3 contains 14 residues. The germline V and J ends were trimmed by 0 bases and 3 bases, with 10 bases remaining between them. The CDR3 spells CASSLEARNYEQYF. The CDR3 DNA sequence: TGCGCCAGCAGCTTGGAGGCCAGGAACTACGAGCAGTACTTC. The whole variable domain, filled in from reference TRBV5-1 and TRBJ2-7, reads KAGVTQTPRYLIKTRGQQVTLSCSPISGHRSVSWYQQTPGQGLQFLFEYFSETQRNKGNFPGRFSGRQFSNSRSEMNVSTLELGDSALYLCASSLEARNYEQYFGPGTRLTVT.

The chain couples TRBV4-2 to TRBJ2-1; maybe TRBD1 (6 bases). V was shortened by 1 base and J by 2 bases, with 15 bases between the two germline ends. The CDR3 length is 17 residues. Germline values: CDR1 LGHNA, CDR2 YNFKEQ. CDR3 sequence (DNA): TGTGCCAGCAGCCAAGTTAGTGCAGGGGACGCCTACAATGAGCAGTTCTTC. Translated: CASSQVSAGDAYNEQFF.

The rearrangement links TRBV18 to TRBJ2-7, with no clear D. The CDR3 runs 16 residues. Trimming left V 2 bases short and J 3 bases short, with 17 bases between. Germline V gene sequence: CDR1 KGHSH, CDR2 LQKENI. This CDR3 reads CASSPTHRTEGYEQYF. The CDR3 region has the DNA TGTGCCAGCTCACCAACCCACAGAACGGAAGGCTACGAGCAGTACTTC.

DNA of the CDR3: TGTGCCAGCAGTCCTATCGGTACAGCATCTGAAGCTTTCTTT. Translating gives CASSPIGTASEAFF. V usage is TRBV27 and J usage is TRBJ1-1; D not certain. Trimming pared 5 bases from V and 6 bases from J, leaving 16 bases between. Germline V gives CDR1 MNHEY, CDR2 SMNVEV (reference sequence). There are 14 residues in the CDR3.

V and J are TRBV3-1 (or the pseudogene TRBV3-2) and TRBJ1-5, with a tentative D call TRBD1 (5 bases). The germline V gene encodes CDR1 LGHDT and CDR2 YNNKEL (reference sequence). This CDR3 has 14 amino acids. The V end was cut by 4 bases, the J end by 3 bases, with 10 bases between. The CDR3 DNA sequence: TGTGCCAGCAGCCCCCAGGGTAACAATCAGCCCCAGCATTTT. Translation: CASSPQGNNQPQHF.

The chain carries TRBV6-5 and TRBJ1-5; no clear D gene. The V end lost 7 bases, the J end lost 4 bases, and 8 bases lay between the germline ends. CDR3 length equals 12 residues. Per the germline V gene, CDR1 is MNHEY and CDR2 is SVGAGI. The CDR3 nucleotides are TGTGCCAGCAATAGTGTAAATCAGCCCCAGCATTTT. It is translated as CASNSVNQPQHF.

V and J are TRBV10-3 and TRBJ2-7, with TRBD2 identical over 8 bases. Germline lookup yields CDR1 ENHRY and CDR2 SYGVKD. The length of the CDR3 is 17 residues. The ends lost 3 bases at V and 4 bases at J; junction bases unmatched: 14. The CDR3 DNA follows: TGTGCCATCAGTGATTCGACGAAAAGCGGGAGAGGATACGAGCAGTACTTC. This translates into CAISDSTKSGRGYEQYF.

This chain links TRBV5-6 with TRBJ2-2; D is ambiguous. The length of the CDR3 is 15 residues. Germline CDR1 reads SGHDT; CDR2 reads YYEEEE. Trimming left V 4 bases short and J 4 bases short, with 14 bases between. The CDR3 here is CASSGRVSGTGELFF. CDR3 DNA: TGTGCCAGCAGCGGCCGGGTCTCGGGCACCGGGGAGCTGTTTTTT. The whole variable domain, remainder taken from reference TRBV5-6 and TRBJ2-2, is DAGVTQSPTHLIKTRGQQVTLRCSPKSGHDTVSWYQQALGQGPQFIFQYYEEEERQRGNFPDRFSGHQFPNYSSELNVNALLLGDSALYLCASSGRVSGTGELFFGEGSRLTVL.

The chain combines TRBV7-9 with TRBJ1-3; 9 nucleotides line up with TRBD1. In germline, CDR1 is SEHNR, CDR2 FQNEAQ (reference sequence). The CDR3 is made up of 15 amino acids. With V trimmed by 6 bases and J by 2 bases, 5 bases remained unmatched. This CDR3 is CASRPDRGTGNTIYF. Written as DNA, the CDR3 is TGTGCCAGCAGACCGGACAGGGGAACTGGAAACACCATATATTTT.

The CDR3 region has the DNA TGTGCCAGCAGTGAATCGAATCAGCCCCAGCATTTT. Its translation: CASSESNQPQHF. The chain joins TRBV2 to TRBJ1-5; the D is unclear. Germline V gene sequence: CDR1 SNHLY, CDR2 FYNNEI. The CDR3 is 12 residues long. With 2 bases removed from V and 4 bases from J, the gap between germline ends came to 3 bases.

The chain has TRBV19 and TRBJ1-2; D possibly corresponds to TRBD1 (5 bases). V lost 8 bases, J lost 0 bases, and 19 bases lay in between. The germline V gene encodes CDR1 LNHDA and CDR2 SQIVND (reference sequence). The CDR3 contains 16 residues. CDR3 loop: CASGPFGAGSNYGYTF. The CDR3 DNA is TGTGCCAGTGGACCTTTTGGGGCAGGATCTAACTATGGCTACACCTTC. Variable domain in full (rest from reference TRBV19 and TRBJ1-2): DGGITQSPKYLFRKEGQNVTLSCEQNLNHDAMYWYRQDPGQGLRLIYYSQIVNDFQKGDIAEGYSVSREKKESFPLTVTSAQKNPTAFYLCASGPFGAGSNYGYTFGSGTRLTVV.

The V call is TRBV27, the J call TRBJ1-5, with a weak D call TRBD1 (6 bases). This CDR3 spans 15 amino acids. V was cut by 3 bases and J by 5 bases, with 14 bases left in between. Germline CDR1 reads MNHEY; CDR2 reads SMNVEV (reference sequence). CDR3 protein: CASSFHQGTDQPQHF. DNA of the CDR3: TGTGCCAGCAGTTTCCACCAGGGGACGGATCAGCCCCAGCATTTT.